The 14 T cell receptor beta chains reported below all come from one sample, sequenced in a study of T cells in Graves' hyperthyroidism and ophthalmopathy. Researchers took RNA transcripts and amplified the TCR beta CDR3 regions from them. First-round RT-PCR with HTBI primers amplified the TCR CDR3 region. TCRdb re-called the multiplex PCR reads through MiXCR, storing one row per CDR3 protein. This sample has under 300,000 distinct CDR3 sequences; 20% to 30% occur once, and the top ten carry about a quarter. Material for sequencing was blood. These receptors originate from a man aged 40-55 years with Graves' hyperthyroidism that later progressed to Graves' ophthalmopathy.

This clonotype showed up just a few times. The DNA for the CDR3 is TGCAGTGCTAGAGATCCGGCGGGACCGAATAGCAATCAGCCCCAGCATTTT. Translated: CSARDPAGPNSNQPQHF. The chain uses TRBV20-1 and TRBJ1-5; the D gene is possibly TRBD1 (5 bases). The germline V and J ends were trimmed by 0 bases and 0 bases, with 15 bases remaining between them. The CDR3 contains 17 residues. Germline CDR1 and CDR2: DFQATT and SNEGSKA (reference sequence).

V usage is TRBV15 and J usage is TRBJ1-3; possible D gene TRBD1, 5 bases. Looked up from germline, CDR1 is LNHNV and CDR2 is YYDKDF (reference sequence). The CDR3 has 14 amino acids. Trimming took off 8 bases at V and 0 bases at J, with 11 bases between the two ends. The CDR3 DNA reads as TGTGCCACCTCCGGGACGGCCTCTGGAAACACCATATATTTT. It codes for CATSGTASGNTIYF.

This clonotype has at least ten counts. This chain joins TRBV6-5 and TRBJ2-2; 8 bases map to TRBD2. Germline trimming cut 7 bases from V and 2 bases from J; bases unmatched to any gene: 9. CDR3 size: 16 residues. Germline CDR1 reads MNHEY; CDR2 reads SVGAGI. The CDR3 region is CASIRAGARNTGELFF. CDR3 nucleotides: TGTGCCAGCATTAGAGCGGGAGCTAGAAACACCGGGGAGCTGTTTTTT.

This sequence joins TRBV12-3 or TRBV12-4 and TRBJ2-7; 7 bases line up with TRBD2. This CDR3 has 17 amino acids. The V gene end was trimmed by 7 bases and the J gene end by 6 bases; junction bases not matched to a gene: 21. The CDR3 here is CASTVGLFAGARSEQYF. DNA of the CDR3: TGTGCCAGCACCGTAGGGCTTTTTGCGGGAGCGAGGAGCGAGCAGTACTTC.

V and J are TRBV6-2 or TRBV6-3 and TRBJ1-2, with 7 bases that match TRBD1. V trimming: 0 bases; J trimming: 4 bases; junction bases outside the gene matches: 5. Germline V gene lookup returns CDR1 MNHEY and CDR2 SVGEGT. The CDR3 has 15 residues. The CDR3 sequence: CASSYSTQGIYGYTF. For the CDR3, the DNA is TGTGCCAGCAGTTACTCCACACAGGGGATCTATGGCTACACCTTC.

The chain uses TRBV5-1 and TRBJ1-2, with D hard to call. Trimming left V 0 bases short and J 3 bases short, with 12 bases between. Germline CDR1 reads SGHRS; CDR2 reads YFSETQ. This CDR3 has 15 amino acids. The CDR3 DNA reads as TGCGCCAGCAGCTTGGTTCCGGGAGAGGACTATGGCTACACCTTC. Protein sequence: CASSLVPGEDYGYTF. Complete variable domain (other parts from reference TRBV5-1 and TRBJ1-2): KAGVTQTPRYLIKTRGQQVTLSCSPISGHRSVSWYQQTPGQGLQFLFEYFSETQRNKGNFPGRFSGRQFSNSRSEMNVSTLELGDSALYLCASSLVPGEDYGYTFGSGTRLTVV.

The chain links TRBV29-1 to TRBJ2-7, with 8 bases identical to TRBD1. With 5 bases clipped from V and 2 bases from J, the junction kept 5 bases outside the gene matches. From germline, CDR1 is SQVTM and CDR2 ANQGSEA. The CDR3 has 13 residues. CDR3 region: CSVHGTGAYEQYF. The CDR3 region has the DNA TGCAGCGTTCACGGGACAGGTGCCTACGAGCAGTACTTC.

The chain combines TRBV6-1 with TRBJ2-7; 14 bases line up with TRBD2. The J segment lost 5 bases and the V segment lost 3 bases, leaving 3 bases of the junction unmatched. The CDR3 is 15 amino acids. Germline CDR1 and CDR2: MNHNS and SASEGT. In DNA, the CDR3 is TGTGCCAGCAGTGAGGGACTAGCGGGAGTTCACGAGCAGTACTTC. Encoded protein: CASSEGLAGVHEQYF.

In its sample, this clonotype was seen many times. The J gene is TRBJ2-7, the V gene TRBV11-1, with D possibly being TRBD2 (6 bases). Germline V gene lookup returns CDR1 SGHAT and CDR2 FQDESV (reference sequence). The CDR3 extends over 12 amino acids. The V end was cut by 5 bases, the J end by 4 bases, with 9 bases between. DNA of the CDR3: TGTGCCAGCAGCACCGGGACTTACGAGCAGTACTTC. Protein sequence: CASSTGTYEQYF.

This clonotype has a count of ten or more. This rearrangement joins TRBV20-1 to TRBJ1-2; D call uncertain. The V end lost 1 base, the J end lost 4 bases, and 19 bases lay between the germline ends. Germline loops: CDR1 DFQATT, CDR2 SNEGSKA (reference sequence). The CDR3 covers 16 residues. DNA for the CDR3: TGCAGTGCTAGAGCTCGGTACGGCAGGTGGGGCTATGGCTACACCTTC. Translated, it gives CSARARYGRWGYGYTF.

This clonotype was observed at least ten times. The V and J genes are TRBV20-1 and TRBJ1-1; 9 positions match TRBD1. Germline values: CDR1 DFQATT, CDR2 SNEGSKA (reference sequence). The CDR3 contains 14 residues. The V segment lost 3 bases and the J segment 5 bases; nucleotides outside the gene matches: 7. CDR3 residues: CSARWGQGWTEAFF. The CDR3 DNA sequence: TGCAGTGCTAGGTGGGGACAGGGATGGACTGAAGCTTTCTTT.

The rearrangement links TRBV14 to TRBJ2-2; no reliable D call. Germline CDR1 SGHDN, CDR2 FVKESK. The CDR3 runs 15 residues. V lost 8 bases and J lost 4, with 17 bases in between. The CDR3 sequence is CASRPLFPSTGELFF. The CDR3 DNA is TGTGCCAGCCGCCCCCTCTTCCCGAGCACCGGGGAGCTGTTTTTT.

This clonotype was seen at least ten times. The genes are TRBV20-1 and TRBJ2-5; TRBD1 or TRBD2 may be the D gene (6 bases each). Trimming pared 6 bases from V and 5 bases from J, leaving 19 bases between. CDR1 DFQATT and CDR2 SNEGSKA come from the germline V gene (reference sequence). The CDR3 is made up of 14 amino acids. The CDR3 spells CSAGEARGGETQYF. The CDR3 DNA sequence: TGCAGTGCCGGGGAGGCCAGAGGGGGGGAGACCCAGTACTTC.

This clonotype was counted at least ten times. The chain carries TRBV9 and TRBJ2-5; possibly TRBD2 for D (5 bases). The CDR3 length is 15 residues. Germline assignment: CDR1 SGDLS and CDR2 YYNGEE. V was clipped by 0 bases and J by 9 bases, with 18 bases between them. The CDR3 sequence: CASSVASEEVGSQYF. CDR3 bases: TGTGCCAGCAGCGTAGCTTCGGAGGAGGTAGGATCCCAGTACTTC.